The T cell receptor (beta chain) described here comes from a study of blood T cell repertoires in COVID-19 (dated by TCRdb to the early 2020s). Notes on the research overall: The collaborator samples originated in the United States, Italy and Spain and spanned the acute and convalescent phases of COVID-19. The material from the prospective study consisted of cDNA or gDNA derived from T cells, B-cell-depleted T cells, or PBMCs. Deeply sampled blood TCRbeta repertoires from subjects exposed to, actively infected with, or recovered from COVID-19 were included in the dataset. The repertoires were released in a freely available public database intended as a resource for research on the immune response to SARS-CoV-2. The samples were drawn from two sources: the first 160 participants of the ongoing ImmuneRACE study, and 1,000 to 1,500 subjects contributed by 6 global collaborators. Sample metadata almost always included a de-identified subject ID, COVID-19 status, age in years and sex. Where HLA class I and class II types were available, the types were taken from metadata supplied by the sample provider, not from assay-based typing.

The immunoSEQ Assay, a bias-controlled multiplex PCR, was used to amplify TCRbeta CDR3 regions from genomic DNA. The authors' pipeline ran thus. The number of nucleated cells in each sample was estimated from the amplification of reference gene primers within the assay. To quantify the absolute abundance of each unique TCRbeta CDR3 rearrangement, sequence reads were collapsed and filtered. For each sample, productive Simpson clonality was calculated as the square root of Simpson's diversity index over productive rearrangements. Drawn from immuneACCESS, this table holds only the in-frame rearrangements with V and J called that TCRdb kept. Clones are partly lost; checked studies trace under half to an unresolved V gene and leave the rest unexplained. V and J calls and clone size are those listed in that table; D and trimming were worked out from the DNA. A total of 200,000 or so clones appear in this sample, 82% of them only once. In total, the top ten clones hold around 6.9% of the sample.

Findings and caveats that apply to the study as a whole: The quantity of clinical and demographic metadata differed by source and by participant and was supplied without curation.

CDR1 and CDR2 are read off the germline V gene (reference sequence) as SEHNR and FQNEAQ. The CDR3 covers 15 residues, taking in both the cysteine and the phenylalanine. Only the CDR3 part of the read is kept: 45 bases, read in frame from the first base. The V and J ends are trimmed by 5 bases and 0 bases, leaving 13 bases between them. Comments on this clone: Its cognate antigen has yet to be identified. No quality values exist for individual bases; no much larger clone is one base distant.

The collaborating institutions used their own protocols to collect whole blood in K2EDTA tubes. For TCRbeta analysis, collaborators shipped samples as frozen whole blood, isolated PBMCs, or DNA extracted from either of those sample types. The origin of this receptor is a human donor with acute or convalescent COVID-19. The donor label of this sample is uncertain. The source material was peripheral blood. The chain couples TRBV7-9 to TRBJ1-1, with TRBD1 perhaps the D gene, on 6 matching bases. The DNA sequence reads TGTGCCAGCAGCCGTGACAGGTTCATGAACACTGAAGCTTTCTTT. Its translation reads: CASSRDRFMNTEAFF.